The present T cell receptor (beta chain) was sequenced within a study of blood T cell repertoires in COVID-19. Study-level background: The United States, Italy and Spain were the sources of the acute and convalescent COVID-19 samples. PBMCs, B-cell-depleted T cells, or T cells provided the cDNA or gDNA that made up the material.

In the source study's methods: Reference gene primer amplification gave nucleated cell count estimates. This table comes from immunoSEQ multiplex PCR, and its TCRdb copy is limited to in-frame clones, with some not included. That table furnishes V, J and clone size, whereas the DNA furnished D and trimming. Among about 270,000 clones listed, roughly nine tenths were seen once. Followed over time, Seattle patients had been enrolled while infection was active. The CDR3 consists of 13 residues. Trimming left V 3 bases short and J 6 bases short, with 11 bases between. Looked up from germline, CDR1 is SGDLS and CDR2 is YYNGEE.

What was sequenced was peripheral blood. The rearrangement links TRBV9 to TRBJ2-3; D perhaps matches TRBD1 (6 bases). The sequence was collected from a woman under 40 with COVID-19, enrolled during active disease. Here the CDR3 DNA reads TGTGCCAGCAGCGCCTACAGGGTCGATACGCAGTATTTT. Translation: CASSAYRVDTQYF.